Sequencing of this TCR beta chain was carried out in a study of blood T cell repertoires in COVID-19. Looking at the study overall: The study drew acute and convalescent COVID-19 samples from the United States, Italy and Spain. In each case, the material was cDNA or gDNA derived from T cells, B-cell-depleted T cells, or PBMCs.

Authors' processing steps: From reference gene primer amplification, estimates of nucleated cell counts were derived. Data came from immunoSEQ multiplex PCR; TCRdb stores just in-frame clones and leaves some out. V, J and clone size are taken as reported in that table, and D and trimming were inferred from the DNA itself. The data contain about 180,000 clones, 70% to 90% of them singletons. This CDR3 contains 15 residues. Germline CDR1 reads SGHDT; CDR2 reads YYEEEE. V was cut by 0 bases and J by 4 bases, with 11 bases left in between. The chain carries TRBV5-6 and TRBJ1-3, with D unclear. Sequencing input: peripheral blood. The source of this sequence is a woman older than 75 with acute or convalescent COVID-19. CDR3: CASSLEGRAGNTIYF. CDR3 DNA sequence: TGTGCCAGCAGCTTGGAAGGGAGGGCCGGAAACACCATATATTTT.